A single sample gave rise to the 8 T cell receptor beta chains below, sequenced in a study of blood T cell repertoires in COVID-19. Sequenced by immunoSEQ multiplex PCR; TCRdb stores in-frame clones only, minus some. The repertoire holds around 160,000 clones, with 80% as singletons. The specimen sequenced was PBMCs or T cells enriched from blood (not recorded which). The receptors stem from a man in his forties who had recovered from COVID-19.

The V gene is TRBV4-1, the J gene TRBJ2-7, with TRBD1 identical over 8 bases. The CDR3 totals 13 residues. V dropped 4 bases and J dropped 6; count of bases not matched to a gene: 5. Germline V gene sequence: CDR1 MGHRA, CDR2 YSYEKL. Here the CDR3 DNA reads TGCGCCAGCAGCCCAAGGACAGGGTCCGAGCAGTACGTC. Translated: CASSPRTGSEQYV.

The CDR3 nucleotides read TGTGCCAGCAGCCCTCCCGGGACAGGGGTGGCAGATACGCAGTATTTT. It yields the protein CASSPPGTGVADTQYF. V usage is TRBV7-8 and J usage is TRBJ2-3, with 10 nucleotides matching TRBD1. The CDR3 covers 16 residues. Germline V gene sequence: CDR1 SGHVS, CDR2 FQNEAQ. The junction had 9 bases not matched to a gene; V was cut back by 5 bases and J by 4 bases. The variable domain in full, completed from reference TRBV7-8 and TRBJ2-3, reads GAGVSQSPRYKVAKRGQDVALRCDPISGHVSLFWYQQALGQGPEFLTYFQNEAQLDKSGLPSDRFFAERPEGSVSTLKIQRTQQEDSAVYLCASSPPGTGVADTQYFGPGTRLTVL.

The chain links TRBV19 to TRBJ1-5; TRBD1 agrees at 7 bases. Germline V CDR1 and CDR2: LNHDA, SQIVND (reference sequence). V was clipped by 3 bases and J by 2 bases; unmatched bases: 7. This CDR3 spans 16 amino acids. CDR3 residues: CASSMEQGYRNQPQHF. The CDR3 region has the DNA TGTGCCAGTAGTATGGAACAGGGGTATCGCAATCAGCCCCAGCATTTT.

The CDR3 loop is CASSYSAGGYEQYF. The CDR3 coding sequence is TGTGCCAGCAGTTACTCTGCAGGGGGATACGAGCAGTACTTC. The gene calls are TRBV6-5 and TRBJ2-7; 7 bases fit TRBD1. The CDR3 extends over 14 amino acids. V dropped 0 bases and J dropped 4; count of bases not matched to a gene: 3. CDR1 and CDR2 (germline): MNHEY, SVGAGI.

J is TRBJ2-1 and V is TRBV6-5, with D tentatively TRBD2 (6 bases). Germline CDR1 MNHEY, CDR2 SVGAGI. This CDR3 has 15 amino acids. Trimming cost V 6 bases and J 5 bases, with 17 bases left between them. The CDR3 loop reads CASRGGGGRHNEQFF. CDR3 DNA sequence: TGTGCCAGCAGGGGCGGAGGAGGGAGACACAATGAGCAGTTCTTC.

This chain links TRBV10-1 with TRBJ2-5; 10 nucleotides agree with TRBD2. V lost 7 bases, J lost 2 bases, and 10 bases stayed unmatched. CDR1 is WNHNN and CDR2 is SYGVQD in the germline V gene (reference sequence). CDR3 size: 16 residues. This chain's CDR3 is CASIQPGLAFQETQYF. CDR3 sequence (DNA): TGCGCCAGCATTCAACCGGGACTAGCGTTTCAAGAGACCCAGTACTTC.

The chain has TRBV11-3 and TRBJ2-1; D is unclear. V lost 5 bases and J lost 4, with 15 bases in between. This CDR3 has 15 residues. Germline V gene sequence: CDR1 SGHNT, CDR2 YENEEA. The CDR3 DNA reads as TGTGCCAGCAGCCGCATGGCGGCCGCTTACAATGAGCAGTTCTTC. This encodes CASSRMAAAYNEQFF.

This clone was observed once. The chain is built from TRBV9 and TRBJ1-2; no clear D. The CDR3 runs to 15 residues. Germline lookup yields CDR1 SGDLS and CDR2 YYNGEE. Trimming removed 3 bases at V and 5 bases at J, with 17 bases between. CDR3 DNA sequence: TGTGCCAGCAGCGCCGGAGGGTGGCAGGTGTATGGCTACACCTTC. This translates into CASSAGGWQVYGYTF.